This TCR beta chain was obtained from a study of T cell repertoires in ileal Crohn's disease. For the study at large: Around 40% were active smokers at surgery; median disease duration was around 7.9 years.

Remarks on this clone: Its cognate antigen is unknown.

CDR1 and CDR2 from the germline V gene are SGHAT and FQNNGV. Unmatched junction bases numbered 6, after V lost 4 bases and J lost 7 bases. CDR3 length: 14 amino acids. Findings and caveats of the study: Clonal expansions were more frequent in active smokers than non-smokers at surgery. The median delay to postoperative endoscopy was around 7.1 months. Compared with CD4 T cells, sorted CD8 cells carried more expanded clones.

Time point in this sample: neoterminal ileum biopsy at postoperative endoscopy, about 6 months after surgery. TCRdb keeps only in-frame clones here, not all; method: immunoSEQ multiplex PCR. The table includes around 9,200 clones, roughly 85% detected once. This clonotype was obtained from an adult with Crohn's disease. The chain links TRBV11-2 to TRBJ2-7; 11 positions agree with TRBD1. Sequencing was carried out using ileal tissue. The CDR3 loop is CASSWAGDRGEQYF. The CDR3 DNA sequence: TGTGCCAGCAGCTGGGCAGGGGACAGGGGGGAGCAGTACTTC.